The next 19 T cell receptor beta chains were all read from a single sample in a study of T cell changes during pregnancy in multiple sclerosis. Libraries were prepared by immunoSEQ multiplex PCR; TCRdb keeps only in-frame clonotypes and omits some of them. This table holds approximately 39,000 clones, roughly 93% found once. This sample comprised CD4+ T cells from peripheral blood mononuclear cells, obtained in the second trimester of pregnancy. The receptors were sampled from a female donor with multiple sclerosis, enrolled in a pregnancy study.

CDR3 protein: CASSPQRGGYNEQFF. CDR3 sequence (DNA): TGTGCCAGCTCACCACAGCGGGGGGGGTACAATGAGCAGTTCTTC. The V and J genes are TRBV18 and TRBJ2-1; 10 bases are a match to TRBD2. The CDR3 covers 15 residues. Germline CDR1 reads KGHSH; CDR2 reads LQKENI. The V segment lost 1 base and the J segment 4 bases; nucleotides outside the gene matches: 1.

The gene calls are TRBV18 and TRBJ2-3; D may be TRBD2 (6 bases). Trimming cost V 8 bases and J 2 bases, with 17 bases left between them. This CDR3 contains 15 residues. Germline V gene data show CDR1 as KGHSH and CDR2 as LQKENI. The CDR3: CASLSGGRTTDTQYF. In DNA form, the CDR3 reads TGTGCCAGCCTTAGCGGCGGCCGAACCACAGATACGCAGTATTTT.

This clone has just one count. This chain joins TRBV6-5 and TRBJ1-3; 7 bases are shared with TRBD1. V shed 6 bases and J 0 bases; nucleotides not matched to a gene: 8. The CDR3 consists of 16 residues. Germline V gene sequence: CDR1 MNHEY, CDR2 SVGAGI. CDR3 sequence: CASSYRGPGSGNTIYF. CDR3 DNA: TGTGCCAGCAGCTACAGGGGTCCCGGCTCTGGAAACACCATATATTTT.

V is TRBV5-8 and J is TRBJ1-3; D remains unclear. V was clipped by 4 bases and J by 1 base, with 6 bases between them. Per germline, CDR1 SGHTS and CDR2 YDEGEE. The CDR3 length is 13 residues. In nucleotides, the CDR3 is TGTGCCAGCAGCCTAGCGTCTGGAAACACCATATATTTT. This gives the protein CASSLASGNTIYF.

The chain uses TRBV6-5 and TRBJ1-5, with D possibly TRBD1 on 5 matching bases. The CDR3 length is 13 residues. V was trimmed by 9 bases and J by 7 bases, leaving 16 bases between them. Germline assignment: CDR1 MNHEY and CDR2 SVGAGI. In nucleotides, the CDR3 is TGTGCCAGGCTAGACAGAGGAGGGCAGCCCCAGCATTTT. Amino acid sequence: CARLDRGGQPQHF.

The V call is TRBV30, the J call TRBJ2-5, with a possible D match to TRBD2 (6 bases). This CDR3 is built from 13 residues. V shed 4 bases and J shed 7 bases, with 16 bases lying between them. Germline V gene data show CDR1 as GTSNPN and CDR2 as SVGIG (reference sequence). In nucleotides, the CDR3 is TGTGCCTGGAAGGCTAGCGCTAGTGGGACCCAGTACTTC. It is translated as CAWKASASGTQYF.

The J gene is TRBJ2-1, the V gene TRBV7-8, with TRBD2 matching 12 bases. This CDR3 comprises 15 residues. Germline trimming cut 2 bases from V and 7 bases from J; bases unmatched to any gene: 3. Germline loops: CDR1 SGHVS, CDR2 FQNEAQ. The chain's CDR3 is CASSLLAGGYNEQFF. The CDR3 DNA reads TGTGCCAGCAGCTTACTAGCGGGAGGGTATAATGAGCAGTTCTTC. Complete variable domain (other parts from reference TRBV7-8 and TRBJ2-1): GAGVSQSPRYKVAKRGQDVALRCDPISGHVSLFWYQQALGQGPEFLTYFQNEAQLDKSGLPSDRFFAERPEGSVSTLKIQRTQQEDSAVYLCASSLLAGGYNEQFFGPGTRLTVL.

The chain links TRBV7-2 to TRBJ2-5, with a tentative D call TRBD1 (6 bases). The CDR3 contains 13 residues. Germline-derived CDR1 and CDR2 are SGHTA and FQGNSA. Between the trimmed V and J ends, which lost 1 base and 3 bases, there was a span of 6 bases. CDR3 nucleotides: TGTGCCAGCAGCTTAGACAGGGAAGAGACCCAGTACTTC. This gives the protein CASSLDREETQYF.

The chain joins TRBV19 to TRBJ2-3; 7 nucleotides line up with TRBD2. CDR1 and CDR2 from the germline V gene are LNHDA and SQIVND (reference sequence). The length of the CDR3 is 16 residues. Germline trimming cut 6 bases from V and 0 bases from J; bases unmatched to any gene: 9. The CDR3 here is CASSYLRRGSTDTQYF. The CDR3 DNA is TGTGCCAGTAGCTATCTTAGGCGGGGGAGCACAGATACGCAGTATTTT.

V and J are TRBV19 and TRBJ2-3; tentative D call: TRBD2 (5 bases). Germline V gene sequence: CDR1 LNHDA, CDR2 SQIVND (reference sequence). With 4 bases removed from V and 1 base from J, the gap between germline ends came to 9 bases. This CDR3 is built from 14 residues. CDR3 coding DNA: TGTGCCAGTAGTACGTGGGGAGGCACAGATACGCAGTATTTT. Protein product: CASSTWGGTDTQYF.

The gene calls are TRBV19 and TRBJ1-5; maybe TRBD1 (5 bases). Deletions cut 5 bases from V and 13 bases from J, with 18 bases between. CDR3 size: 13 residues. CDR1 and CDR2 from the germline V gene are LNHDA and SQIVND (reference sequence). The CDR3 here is CASSQGRDLAQHF. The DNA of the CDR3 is TGTGCCAGTAGTCAAGGGCGGGACTTGGCTCAGCATTTT.

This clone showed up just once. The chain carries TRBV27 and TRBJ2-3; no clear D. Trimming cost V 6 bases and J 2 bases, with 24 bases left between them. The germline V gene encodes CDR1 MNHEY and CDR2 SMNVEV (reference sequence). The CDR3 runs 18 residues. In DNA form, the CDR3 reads TGTGCCAGCAGCCTTCGAACGGTCGGAGTGGCGCTCACAGATACGCAGTATTTT. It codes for CASSLRTVGVALTDTQYF.

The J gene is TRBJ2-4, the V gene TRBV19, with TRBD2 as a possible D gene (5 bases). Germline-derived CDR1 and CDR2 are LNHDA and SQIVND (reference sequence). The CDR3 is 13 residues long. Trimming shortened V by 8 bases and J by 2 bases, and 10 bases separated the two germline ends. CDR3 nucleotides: TGTGCCAGTCAGTCGGGGACCAAAAACATTCAGTACTTC. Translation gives CASQSGTKNIQYF. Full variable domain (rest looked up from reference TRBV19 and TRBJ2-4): DGGITQSPKYLFRKEGQNVTLSCEQNLNHDAMYWYRQDPGQGLRLIYYSQIVNDFQKGDIAEGYSVSREKKESFPLTVTSAQKNPTAFYLCASQSGTKNIQYFGAGTRLSVL.

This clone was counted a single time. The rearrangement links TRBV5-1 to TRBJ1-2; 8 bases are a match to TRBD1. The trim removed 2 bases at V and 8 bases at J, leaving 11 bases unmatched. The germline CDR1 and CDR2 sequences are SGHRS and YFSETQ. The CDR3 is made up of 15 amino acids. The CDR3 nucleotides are TGCGCCAGCAGCTTCGAAGGGCAGGGGGCGGAGGGCTACACCTTC. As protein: CASSFEGQGAEGYTF.

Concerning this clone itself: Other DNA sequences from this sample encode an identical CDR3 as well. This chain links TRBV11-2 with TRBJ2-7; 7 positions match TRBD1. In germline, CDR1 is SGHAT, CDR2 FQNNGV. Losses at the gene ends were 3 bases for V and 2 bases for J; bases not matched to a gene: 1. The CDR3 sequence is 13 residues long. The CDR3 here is CASSLGQTYEQYF. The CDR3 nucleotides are TGTGCCAGCAGCTTGGGACAGACCTACGAGCAGTACTTC.

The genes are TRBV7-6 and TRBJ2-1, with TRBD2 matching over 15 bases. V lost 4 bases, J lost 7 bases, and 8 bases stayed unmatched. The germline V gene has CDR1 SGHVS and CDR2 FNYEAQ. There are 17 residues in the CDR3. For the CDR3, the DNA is TGTGCCAGCAGCTGGCAGGGACTAGCGGGAGGAGGGAATGAGCAGTTCTTC. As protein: CASSWQGLAGGGNEQFF. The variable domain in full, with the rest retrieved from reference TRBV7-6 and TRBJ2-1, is GAGVSQSPRYKVTKRGQDVALRCDPISGHVSLYWYRQALGQGPEFLTYFNYEAQQDKSGLPNDRFSAERPEGSISTLTIQRTEQRDSAMYRCASSWQGLAGGGNEQFFGPGTRLTVL.

Here the CDR3 DNA reads TGTGCCAGCAGCCTGGGACAGAACACTGAAGCTTTCTTT. Its protein product is CASSLGQNTEAFF. The chain carries TRBV7-3 and TRBJ1-1, with a weak D call TRBD1 (6 bases). V was shortened by 5 bases and J by 1 base, with 8 bases between the two germline ends. CDR3 size: 13 residues. The V gene's germline CDR1 is SGHTA and CDR2 FQGTGA.

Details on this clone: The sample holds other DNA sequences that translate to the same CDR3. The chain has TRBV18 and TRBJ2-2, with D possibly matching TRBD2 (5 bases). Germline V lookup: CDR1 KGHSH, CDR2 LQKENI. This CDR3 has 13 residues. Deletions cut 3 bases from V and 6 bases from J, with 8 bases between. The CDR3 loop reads CASSPTGAGELFF. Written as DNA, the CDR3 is TGTGCCAGCTCACCTACCGGGGCCGGGGAGCTGTTTTTT.

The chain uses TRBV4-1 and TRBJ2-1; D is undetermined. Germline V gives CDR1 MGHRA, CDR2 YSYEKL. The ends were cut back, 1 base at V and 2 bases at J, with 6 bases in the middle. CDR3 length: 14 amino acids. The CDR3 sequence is CASSQVSAYNEQFF. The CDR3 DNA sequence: TGCGCCAGCAGCCAAGTGTCCGCCTACAATGAGCAGTTCTTC.